The 8 T cell receptor beta chains in this list originate from one sample, sequenced in a study of T-cell memory formation after mild COVID-19. TCRdb used MiXCR to reprocess the 5' RACE reads, holding one entry per CDR3 protein. In the table there are under 50,000 distinct CDR3 sequences, roughly 27% of which are singletons. Material: PBMCs or a T cell subset sorted from them (not recorded which). The origin of the receptors is a man aged 18-30 years who had mild COVID-19 (a few samples of this study predate the infection). Cell type and time point are not known.

This clonotype showed up many times. This chain joins TRBV27 and TRBJ2-7; TRBD2 matches 8 bases. The CDR3 spans 15 residues. Trimming took 5 bases from V and 3 from J; bases not matched to a gene: 9. Germline V lookup: CDR1 MNHEY, CDR2 SMNVEV (reference sequence). The CDR3 spells CASSPHSGAIYEQYF. In DNA, the CDR3 is TGTGCCAGCAGTCCCCATAGCGGGGCAATCTACGAGCAGTACTTC.

This clonotype was recorded only once. A read error is possible here, since a much larger clone lies one base away. The CDR3 does not end in the conserved phenylalanine or tryptophan, so this is likely a read error. V gene TRBV20-1 combines with J gene TRBJ2-7, with 8 bases aligning to TRBD2. This CDR3 spans 14 amino acids. Germline V CDR1 and CDR2: DFQATT, SNEGSKA (reference sequence). The V segment lost 5 bases and the J segment 4 bases; nucleotides outside the gene matches: 10. The CDR3 reads CSARRSGGDYEQYD. CDR3 coding DNA: TGCAGTGCTCGTAGAAGCGGGGGAGATTACGAGCAGTACGAC.

This clonotype was detected only a few times. V and J are TRBV24-1 and TRBJ2-1; D possibly corresponds to TRBD1 (5 bases). Germline V lookup: CDR1 KGHDR, CDR2 SFDVKD. V shed 5 bases and J shed 5 bases, with 9 bases lying between them. CDR3 length equals 13 residues. The CDR3 region has the DNA TGTGCCACCAGTGCTGGACACAACAATGAGCAGTTCTTC. Protein: CATSAGHNNEQFF.

This clonotype appeared many times. The chain is built from TRBV7-9 and TRBJ2-5; TRBD1 might be the D (6 bases). The V gene's germline CDR1 is SEHNR and CDR2 FQNEAQ (reference sequence). The CDR3 totals 15 residues. V gave up 5 bases and J gave up 4 bases, with 17 bases separating them. The CDR3 DNA reads TGTGCCAGCAGCCCACAACAGGGATGGGGAGAGACCCAGTACTTC. This gives the protein CASSPQQGWGETQYF.

The chain has TRBV27 and TRBJ1-1, with TRBD1 matching 8 bases. The ends lost 5 bases at V and 8 bases at J; junction bases unmatched: 10. Per germline, CDR1 MNHEY and CDR2 SMNVEV (reference sequence). The length of the CDR3 is 14 residues. The CDR3 nucleotides read TGTGCCAGCAGTCCCAGGACAGGGCGATACGAAGCTTTCTTT. Translating it yields CASSPRTGRYEAFF.

The J gene is TRBJ2-7, the V gene TRBV11-2, with D possibly TRBD1 on 7 matching bases. This CDR3 region has 18 residues. Trimming shortened V by 0 bases and J by 3 bases, and 21 bases separated the two germline ends. Germline V lookup: CDR1 SGHAT, CDR2 FQNNGV. CDR3 in DNA: TGTGCCAGCAGCTTAGATGTGGCTCCAGGGGGGCTAATCTACGAGCAGTACTTC. Translation gives CASSLDVAPGGLIYEQYF. The whole variable domain, remainder taken from reference TRBV11-2 and TRBJ2-7, is EAGVAQSPRYKIIEKRQSVAFWCNPISGHATLYWYQQILGQGPKLLIQFQNNGVVDDSQLPKDRFSAERLKGVDSTLKIQPAKLEDSAVYLCASSLDVAPGGLIYEQYFGPGTRLTVT.

The chain combines TRBV7-6 with TRBJ2-6; no firm D call. Between the trimmed V and J ends, which lost 6 bases and 1 base, there was a span of 7 bases. In germline, CDR1 is SGHVS, CDR2 FNYEAQ. CDR3 length: 14 residues. The CDR3 loop is CASSSSSGANVLTF. In DNA form, the CDR3 reads TGTGCCAGCAGTTCCAGTTCTGGGGCCAACGTCCTGACTTTC.

This clonotype was observed a handful of times. The chain has TRBV6-2 or TRBV6-3 and TRBJ2-7, with unresolved D. This CDR3 has 13 residues. V dropped 3 bases and J dropped 3 bases, with 9 bases sitting between them. Germline CDR1 MNHEY, CDR2 SVGEGT. The CDR3 is CASSYEENYEQYF. Here the CDR3 DNA reads TGTGCCAGCAGTTATGAGGAGAACTACGAGCAGTACTTC.